A single T cell receptor (beta chain) is shown here with its context. It lacks a known antigen. The record has no base qualities; no much larger clone is one base away. The sample's time point label is to be understood as: 2014-2015 season, pre-vaccination. TCRB sequencing was used to follow sorted CD4 subsets from the blood of adults before and after they were given the seasonal inactivated influenza vaccine (Fluvarix). To be eligible, subjects had to be community-dwelling and could not have received an influenza vaccine during the previous 6 months. Influenza vaccine contraindications, substance abuse, HIV/AIDS, active malignancy, immunomodulatory medication and active illness such as respiratory infection were included among the exclusion criteria. Per time point, between roughly 40 and 110 mL of blood was sampled. Non-naive CD4+CXCR5+PD-1+ cells were defined as circulating Tfh and were sorted into ICOS+CD38+ and ICOS-CD38- fractions. Either Ficoll-Paque PLUS or SepMate separation was used to isolate PBMC. Before DNA extraction, cell subsets were sorted from PBMC on a BD FACS Aria.

This sample is part of a study of follicular helper T cells after annual influenza vaccination (dated by TCRdb to the late 2010s). Background on the whole study: After each seasonal influenza vaccination, blood samples were collected on days 0, 7 and 28. To look at recall of cTfh clones, some subjects were tracked through successive annual vaccinations covering the 2013-2014, 2014-2015 and 2015-2016 seasons. One week after vaccination, a second recruited cohort of roughly 12 subjects (Table S1) displayed a similar ICOS+CD38+ cTfh response. Multi-year samples were available from six subjects, with four subjects covering two vaccination seasons and two subjects covering three seasons. The 2015 samples were processed right after collection, while the 2013-2014 samples were cryopreserved.

Reading from cysteine to phenylalanine, the CDR3 counts 15 amino acids. The entry retains the CDR3 DNA only, 45 bases that are in frame from base 1. V and J are truncated by 0 bases and 0 bases respectively, leaving an intervening sequence of 4 bases. Sequences SGDLS (CDR1) and YYNGEE (CDR2) are obtained from the germline V gene. General conclusions and limits of the study: Successive annual vaccinations recalled a recurrent oligoclonal ICOS+CD38+ cTfh response that contained tetramer and AIM influenza-specific clonotypes. ICOS+CD38+ cTfh clonality correlated with the frequency of that population, and its change correlated with the change in circulating plasmablast frequency. Productive TCRB sequences were recovered from only about 8.5-22% of analyzed cells, so rare clonotypes could not be sampled. Day 7 ICOS+CD38+ clones were most often found later in ICOS-CD38- cTfh, suggesting that subset may serve as a memory reservoir.

Library preparation used the immunoSEQ multiplex PCR assay. Adaptive Biotechnologies carried out TCRB amplification, library preparation, sequencing and preliminary bioinformatics at Survey level resolution. TCRB sequencing used multiplex PCR amplification of genomic DNA from sorted cTfh populations. Per the original workflow: Clonality was calculated in R as 1 minus normalized Shannon entropy, and the Gini index was computed with the R package ineq. Overlap score was defined as the summed counts of shared sequences divided by the total counts of all sequences in both compared samples. The significance of shared clonotypes was tested with Fisher's exact test, assuming a theoretical repertoire of 10^7 TCRB sequences. The source is immuneACCESS, and TCRdb retained only in-frame sequences with V and J called. Part of the clones is not carried over; for the studies checked, unresolved V genes explain less than half of this, and the remainder is unexplained. That table supplies the V and J calls and clone size; D and trimming were determined from the DNA. Recorded for this sample are about 27,000 clones; about 82% of them occurred a single time. 1.2% of the sample is held by the ten biggest clonotypes.

The rearrangement combines TRBV9 with TRBJ2-6; the D gene is unclear. The sequencing used CXCR5+ CD38- circulating T follicular helper cells from blood, collected on the day of influenza vaccination. The cell subset or site label corresponds to: circulating Tfh, non-naive CD4+CXCR5+PD-1+ (ICOS+CD38+ or ICOS-CD38-). This receptor was identified in an adult who received the influenza vaccine. Read as DNA, the sequence is TGTGCCAGCAGCGTAGCGGTCTCTGGGGCCAACGTCCTGACTTTC. This translates into CASSVAVSGANVLTF.